This T cell receptor beta chain was retrieved from a study of spatial heterogeneity in lung cancer (dated by TCRdb to about 2019). In terms of the full investigation: More beta-chain than alpha-chain transcripts were consistently detected, likely reflecting higher beta-chain transcript abundance. Nonsynonymous mutation counts, determined by whole-exome sequencing of tumor tissue, were related to features of the TCR repertoire. In non-small cell lung cancer, the study quantitatively compared TCR alpha and beta repertoires across several tumor regions, matched nontumor lung, and blood. TCR transcript counts in tumor regions correlated strongly with a T cell transcriptional module score from matched bulk RNA-seq. In the raw uncorrected reads, each unique combination of TCR and UMI appeared more than ten times on average. Both alpha and beta chains were TCR-sequenced in hundreds of tumor regions, around 64 matched nontumor lung samples and roughly 50 PBMC samples obtained at surgery.

As to this clonotype: No antigen is known for it. Sequence at one end of the junction differs from germline and may be a read error.

Overall study results and their limits: The number of expanded intratumoral alpha and beta TCRs correlated with the tumor nonsynonymous mutation count. Counts of ubiquitous and regional expanded TCRs correlated with counts of ubiquitous and regional nonsynonymous mutations, respectively. TCR-seq coverage of tumor T cells was estimated to be only approximately 7% for alpha chains and approximately 12% for beta chains. Additional single-cell paired TCR alpha and beta sequencing was considered necessary to confirm, at a functional level, the hypothesis that regional TCRs recognize regional mutations.

Libraries were made using 5' RACE. TCRdb lists the instrument as NextSeq 500. The TCR library protocol attached a unique molecular identifier to each TCR cDNA molecule to allow correction of PCR and sequencing errors. On the study's bioinformatics: TCR identification, UMI-based error correction and CDR3 extraction were all carried out with Decombinator tools. Expanded TCRs were defined as those above a frequency of 2 per 1,000, corresponding to the top 1% of the tumor frequency distribution. Expanded tumor TCRs were classed as regional if statistically deemed absent (corrected P<0.05) from at least one tumor region, otherwise ubiquitous. Each repertoire was subsampled 100 times to 5,000 TCRs, after which Renyi diversity was computed with the R vegan package. CDR3 similarity networks were built from amino acid triplet string-kernel similarity, with CDR3s being connected when pairwise similarity was above 0.82. TCRdb's own reprocessing of the public reads used fastp at Q25 and MiXCR and kept productive beta chains. Rows matching on CDR3 protein sequence are summarized as one entry with the most common DNA and genes. These V and J calls are TCRdb output, not the study's own analysis. The sample table contains 17,000 or so distinct CDR3 sequences; only one count was recorded for under 7% of them. Approximately 6.8% of the sample goes to the ten largest clones.

For CDR1 and CDR2, the germline V gene lists MNHNS and SASEGT. The CDR3 runs 14 amino acids, cysteine and phenylalanine included. This entry keeps only the CDR3 DNA: 42 bases, framed from base 1. The time point label corresponds to: sample taken at primary tumor resection. Samples were obtained from 72 patients with early-stage, untreated non-small cell lung cancer from the lung TRACERx cohort. Whole RNA extracted from tumor and nontumor lung tissue, or from cryopreserved PBMC samples, was used for TCR sequencing without cell sorting. Only patients for whom sufficient RNA was available from at least two tumor regions were selected for TCR sequencing. Before selection, tumor and adjacent nontumor lung specimens were reviewed by a lung pathologist.

The sequence joins TRBV6-1 to TRBJ1-5; the D gene cannot be resolved reliably. The source is a male donor with early-stage non-small cell lung cancer. The sequences come from lung tumor tissue, collected at surgery. The CDR3 sequence is CVSVTAAGNQPQHF. Read as DNA, the sequence is TGTGTCAGCGTAACAGCGGCGGGCAATCAGCCCCAGCATTTT.